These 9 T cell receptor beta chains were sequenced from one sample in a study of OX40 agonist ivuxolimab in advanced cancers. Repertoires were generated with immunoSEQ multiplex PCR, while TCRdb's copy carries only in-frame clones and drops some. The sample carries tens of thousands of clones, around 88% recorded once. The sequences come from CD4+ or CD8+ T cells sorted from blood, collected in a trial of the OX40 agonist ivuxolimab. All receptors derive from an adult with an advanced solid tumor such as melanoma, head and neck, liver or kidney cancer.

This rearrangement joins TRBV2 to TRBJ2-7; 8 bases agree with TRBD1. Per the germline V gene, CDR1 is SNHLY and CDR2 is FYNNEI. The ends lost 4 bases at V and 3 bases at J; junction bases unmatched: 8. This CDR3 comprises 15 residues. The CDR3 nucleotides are TGTGCCAGCAGTGCCGGACAGGGTTTATTCTACGAGCAGTACTTC. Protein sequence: CASSAGQGLFYEQYF. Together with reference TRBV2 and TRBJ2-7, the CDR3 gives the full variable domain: EPEVTQTPSHQVTQMGQEVILRCVPISNHLYFYWYRQILGQKVEFLVSFYNNEISEKSEIFDDQFSVERPDGSNFTLKIRSTKLEDSAMYFCASSAGQGLFYEQYFGPGTRLTVT.

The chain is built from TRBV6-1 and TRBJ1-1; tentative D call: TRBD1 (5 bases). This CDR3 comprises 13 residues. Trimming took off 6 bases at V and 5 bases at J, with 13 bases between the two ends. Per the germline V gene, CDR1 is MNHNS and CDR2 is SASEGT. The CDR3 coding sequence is TGTGCCAGCAGCAGGGACCCGCGGACTGAAGCTTTCTTT. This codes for CASSRDPRTEAFF.

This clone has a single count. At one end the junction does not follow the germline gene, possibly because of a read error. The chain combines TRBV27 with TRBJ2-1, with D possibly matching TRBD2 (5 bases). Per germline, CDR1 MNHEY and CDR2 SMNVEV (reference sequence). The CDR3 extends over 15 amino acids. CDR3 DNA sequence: TGTGCCAGCAGGTTATTCGCGGGCTCCTACAATGAGCAGTTCTTC. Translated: CASRLFAGSYNEQFF.

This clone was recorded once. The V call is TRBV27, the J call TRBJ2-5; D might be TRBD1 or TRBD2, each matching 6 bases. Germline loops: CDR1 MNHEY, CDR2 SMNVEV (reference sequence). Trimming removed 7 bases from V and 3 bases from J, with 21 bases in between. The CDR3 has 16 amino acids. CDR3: CASKTRGRELEETQYF. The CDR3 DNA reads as TGTGCCAGCAAGACCCGGGGGCGGGAACTTGAAGAGACCCAGTACTTC.

This CDR3 reads CASRYSDQETQYF. The CDR3 DNA reads as TGTGCCAGCAGATACTCGGATCAAGAGACCCAGTACTTC. The rearrangement uses TRBV27 and TRBJ2-5; D gene ambiguous. Trimming stripped 6 bases from V and 2 bases from J, with 10 bases between. The CDR3 is 13 residues long. Germline values: CDR1 MNHEY, CDR2 SMNVEV (reference sequence).

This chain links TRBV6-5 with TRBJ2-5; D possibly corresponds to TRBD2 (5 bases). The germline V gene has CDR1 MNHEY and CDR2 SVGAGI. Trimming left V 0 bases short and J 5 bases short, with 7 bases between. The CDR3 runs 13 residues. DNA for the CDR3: TGTGCCAGCAGTTACTCCGGGGATGAGACCCAGTACTTC. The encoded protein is CASSYSGDETQYF.

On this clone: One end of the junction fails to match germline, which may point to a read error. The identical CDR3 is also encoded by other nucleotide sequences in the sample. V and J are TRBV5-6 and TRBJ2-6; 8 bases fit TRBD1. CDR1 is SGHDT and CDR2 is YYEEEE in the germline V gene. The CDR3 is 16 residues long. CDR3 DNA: TGTGCCAGCAGCAGGGACAGGCCCCCCGGGGCCAACGTCCTGACCTTC. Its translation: CASSRDRPPGANVLTF.

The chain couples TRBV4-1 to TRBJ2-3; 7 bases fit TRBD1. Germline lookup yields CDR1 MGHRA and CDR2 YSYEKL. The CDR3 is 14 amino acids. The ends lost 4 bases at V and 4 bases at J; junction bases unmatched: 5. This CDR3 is CASSPRQGADTQYF. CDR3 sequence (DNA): TGCGCCAGCAGCCCCCGGCAGGGGGCAGATACGCAGTATTTT.

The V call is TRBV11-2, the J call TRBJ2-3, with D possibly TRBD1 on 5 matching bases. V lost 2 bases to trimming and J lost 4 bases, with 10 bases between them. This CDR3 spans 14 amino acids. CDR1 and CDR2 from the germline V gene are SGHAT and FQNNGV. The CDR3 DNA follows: TGTGCCAGCAGCTTAACAGGTAGTGCAGATACGCAGTATTTT. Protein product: CASSLTGSADTQYF.